Listed below are T cell receptor beta chains from one sample, sequenced in a study of vaccination effects on CD4 cells after COVID-19. Clones were read by immunoSEQ multiplex PCR, and TCRdb kept only the in-frame ones, dropping some. The sample contains tens of thousands of clones, about two thirds of which appear only once. For these TCRs, the target antigens are not known. Sample: CD4+ T cells from PBMCs cultured without peptide, taken before COVID-19 vaccination. These receptors were taken from a human donor who had a prior SARS-CoV-2 infection. Both conserved end residues are part of each CDR3. A D gene is named only where the DNA matches it firmly. The size field is filled for only some rows; it gives once, few, many or a size class.

clone size	D gene	V gene	J gene	CDR3 protein	CDR3 DNA
.	.	TRBV3-1/TRBV3-2	TRBJ1-1	CASSQAAGWDTEAFF	TGTGCCAGCAGCCAAGCGGCTGGGTGGGACACTGAAGCTTTCTTT
.	.	TRBV5-1	TRBJ2-6	CASSLQGVGANVLTF	TGCGCCAGCAGCTTGCAAGGGGTTGGGGCCAACGTCCTGACTTTC
few	.	TRBV18	TRBJ1-5	CASSPFEGNQPQHF	TGTGCCAGCTCACCATTCGAAGGCAATCAGCCCCAGCATTTT
once	.	TRBV7-8	TRBJ1-1	CASSLALDAGKRPMNTEAFF	TGTGCCAGCAGCTTAGCATTGGACGCCGGCAAGCGCCCAATGAACACTGAAGCTTTCTTT
.	TRBD1	TRBV11-2	TRBJ2-1	CASSLEPTGHYNEQFF	TGTGCCAGCAGCTTAGAACCGACAGGGCATTACAATGAGCAGTTCTTC
.	.	TRBV15	TRBJ2-7	CATSRDMGYEQYF	TGTGCCACCAGCAGGGACATGGGGTACGAGCAGTACTTC
.	TRBD2	TRBV2	TRBJ2-2	CASSWTSEKSSGELFF	TGTGCCAGCAGTTGGACTAGCGAGAAGTCGTCCGGGGAGCTGTTTTTT
once	.	TRBV9	TRBJ2-2	CASSPRTYTGELFF	TGTGCCAGCAGCCCCCGGACCTACACCGGGGAGCTGTTTTTT
.	TRBD2	TRBV7-3	TRBJ2-3	CASSLTGTSSDWYTDTQYF	TGTGCCAGCAGCTTAACTGGGACTAGCTCCGATTGGTACACAGATACGCAGTATTTT
.	.	TRBV24-1	TRBJ1-2	CATSDLTDSAGYTF	TGTGCCACCAGTGATCTGACAGACTCGGCTGGCTACACCTTC
.	.	TRBV2	TRBJ2-7	CASTPVRGAHRSSYEQYF	TGTGCCAGCACCCCCGTCCGGGGTGCGCACAGGAGCTCCTACGAGCAGTACTTC
few	.	TRBV25-1	TRBJ1-2	CASSTSRGGPYYTF	TGTGCCAGCAGCACAAGCAGGGGTGGCCCCTACTACACCTTC
.	.	TRBV20-1	TRBJ1-1	CSASLPGLIGTEAFF	TGCAGTGCTAGTCTCCCCGGACTAATCGGAACTGAAGCTTTCTTT
.	TRBD1	TRBV24-1	TRBJ2-5	CATSDWDSTAQYF	TGTGCCACCAGTGATTGGGACAGTACGGCCCAGTACTTC
many	.	TRBV2	TRBJ1-2	CASGEYGYTF	TGTGCCAGCGGTGAATATGGCTACACCTTC
.	.	TRBV18	TRBJ1-1	CASSREVDTEAFF	TGTGCCAGCTCACGCGAGGTGGATACTGAAGCTTTCTTT
.	TRBD1	TRBV9	TRBJ2-3	CASSVEPTGGTDTQYF	TGTGCCAGCAGCGTAGAGCCCACAGGGGGCACAGATACGCAGTATTTT
.	TRBD2	TRBV5-1	TRBJ2-1	CASSLVLSGNSYNEQFF	TGCGCCAGCAGCTTGGTTCTTAGCGGGAACTCCTACAATGAGCAGTTCTTC
.	.	TRBV30	TRBJ2-5	CAWSVLGETQYF	TGTGCCTGGAGTGTTCTGGGGGAGACCCAGTACTTC
.	TRBD2	TRBV10-2	TRBJ2-3	CASRMAGVRTDTQYF	TGCGCCAGCAGAATGGCGGGAGTAAGAACAGATACGCAGTATTTT
.	.	TRBV7-9	TRBJ2-2	CASSLGTAFGELFF	TGTGCCAGCAGCTTAGGGACAGCTTTCGGGGAGCTGTTTTTT
.	.	TRBV20-1	TRBJ2-7	CSASRAYEQYF	TGCAGTGCTAGTAGAGCCTACGAGCAGTACTTC
.	.	TRBV24-1	TRBJ2-1	CATSDFRVPNEQFF	TGTGCCACCAGTGATTTTAGGGTTCCAAATGAGCAGTTCTTC
.	.	TRBV5-1	TRBJ2-2	CASKTGGEGTGELFF	TGCGCCAGCAAGACAGGCGGCGAAGGCACCGGGGAGCTGTTTTTT
once	TRBD2	TRBV4-1	TRBJ2-1	CASSQGWTSGNAEQFF	TGCGCCAGCAGCCAAGGGTGGACTAGCGGGAACGCTGAGCAGTTCTTC
few	.	TRBV7-9	TRBJ2-7	CASTYGLQDDEQYF	TGTGCCAGCACCTATGGACTACAAGACGACGAGCAGTACTTC
.	TRBD1	TRBV5-1	TRBJ1-4	CASSLGTGGGEKLFF	TGCGCCAGCAGCTTGGGGACAGGGGGCGGTGAAAAACTGTTTTTT
.	.	TRBV2	TRBJ1-4	CASIREAGGDEKLFF	TGTGCCAGCATCCGGGAGGCTGGAGGTGATGAAAAACTGTTTTTT
.	TRBD1	TRBV2	TRBJ2-4	CASSRSRTGPKQYF	TGTGCCAGCAGTCGAAGTAGGACAGGCCCAAAGCAGTACTTC
once	.	TRBV6-2/TRBV6-3	TRBJ2-7	CASSYLPVYEQYF	TGTGCCAGCAGTTACCTTCCGGTCTACGAGCAGTACTTC
.	.	TRBV24-1	TRBJ1-1	CATSDSGRGRTEAFF	TGTGCCACCAGTGATTCGGGCAGGGGACGCACTGAAGCTTTCTTT
.	TRBD2	TRBV27	TRBJ2-3	CASSFRRLAGATDTQYF	TGTGCCAGCAGTTTCAGAAGACTAGCGGGAGCCACAGATACGCAGTATTTT
few	.	TRBV2	TRBJ1-5	CASSERSRDQPQHF	TGTGCCAGCAGTGAACGGTCCAGGGACCAGCCCCAGCATTTT
.	.	TRBV7-2	TRBJ1-5	CASSQRTEVTMSNQPQHF	TGTGCCAGCAGCCAAAGGACCGAAGTTACAATGAGCAATCAGCCCCAGCATTTT
.	TRBD2	TRBV5-1	TRBJ2-5	CASTTGLARETQYF	TGCGCCAGTACTACCGGACTAGCGAGGGAGACCCAGTACTTC
.	.	TRBV20-1	TRBJ2-3	CSAREGGQYF	TGCAGTGCTAGAGAGGGCGGACAGTATTTT